This TCR beta chain was sequenced during a study of early T cells in non-severe SARS-CoV-2 infection. The study, taken as a whole, reports: Sequences matched to VDJdb favored anti-spike CD8 responses, while private and CD4 specificities were missed.

The CDR3 contains 15 residues. CDR1 and CDR2 (germline): MDHEN, SYDVKM. V was cut by 5 bases and J by 1 base, with 14 bases left in between. This clonotype has a handful of counts. Its matching antigen is unknown. Attached unique molecular identifiers marked individual cDNA molecules. TCRdb itself ran the 5' RACE reads through MiXCR, one entry per CDR3 protein. The table records 80,000 or so distinct CDR3 sequences, around a sixth of them present only once. The TCR sequence derives from an adult who was a healthcare worker with PCR-confirmed SARS-CoV-2 infection or an uninfected control (not recorded which). The V gene is TRBV28, the J gene TRBJ1-1; tentative D call: TRBD1 (5 bases). Material: whole blood. CDR3 protein: CASSPPGRENTEAFF. As DNA, the CDR3 is TGTGCCAGCAGTCCTCCGGGACGGGAGAACACTGAAGCTTTCTTT.